Shown below are 28 T cell receptor beta chains from a single sample sequenced in a study of shared clonotypes between healthy human individuals. Clones were read by immunoSEQ multiplex PCR, and TCRdb kept only the in-frame ones, dropping some. The table shows more than 1 million clones, with about 84% occurring only once. Material: memory CD4+ T cells from PBMCs. The subset was: CD45RA-negative fraction. Receptors were obtained from a man younger than 35 in good health. Some clones in this sample may be carry-over from other donors' samples.

The gene calls are TRBV6-6 and TRBJ2-1; TRBD2 aligns across 12 bases. Germline V gene lookup returns CDR1 MNHNY and CDR2 SVGAGI (reference sequence). J gave up 8 bases and V 3 bases, and 8 bases lay outside the gene matches. The CDR3 is 16 residues long. The CDR3 protein is CASSYNLAGGIYEQFF. The CDR3 bases are TGTGCCAGCAGTTATAATCTAGCGGGAGGGATCTATGAGCAGTTCTTC.

The chain employs TRBV5-1 and TRBJ1-5; tentatively, D is TRBD1 (6 bases). The V and J ends lost 5 bases and 8 bases respectively, with 14 bases between them. Germline assignment: CDR1 SGHRS and CDR2 YFSETQ. The CDR3 loop spans 13 amino acids. CDR3 nucleotide sequence: TGCGCCAGCAGTCCGGGGGCGGAGGAGCCCCAGCATTTT. Translated: CASSPGAEEPQHF.

This clone was found a few times. The chain links TRBV20-1 to TRBJ1-2, with D possibly TRBD1 on 5 matching bases. Germline V lookup: CDR1 DFQATT, CDR2 SNEGSKA (reference sequence). V was pared by 8 bases and J by 2 bases, with 9 bases between. The CDR3 is made up of 11 amino acids. CDR3 amino acids: CSPQGNYGYTF. In DNA form, the CDR3 reads TGCAGTCCTCAGGGCAACTATGGCTACACCTTC.

This sequence joins TRBV10-3 and TRBJ2-3, with a weak D call TRBD1 (6 bases). Germline loops: CDR1 ENHRY, CDR2 SYGVKD. There are 16 residues in the CDR3. Trimming took 4 bases from V and 2 from J, leaving 16 bases between them. CDR3 in amino acids: CAISGFRGLNTDTQYF. The DNA for the CDR3 is TGTGCCATCAGTGGGTTCAGGGGATTAAACACAGATACGCAGTATTTT.

J is TRBJ1-2 and V is TRBV2; D unclear. This CDR3 is 17 amino acids long. Germline loops: CDR1 SNHLY, CDR2 FYNNEI. The V end lost 7 bases, the J end lost 0 bases, and 21 bases lay between the germline ends. The CDR3 is CASTLEGPNLANYGYTF. In DNA form, the CDR3 reads TGTGCCAGCACTCTCGAAGGGCCCAACTTAGCTAACTATGGCTACACCTTC.

This clone was observed once. The V gene is TRBV11-2, the J gene TRBJ1-5; the match to TRBD1 covers 7 bases. Germline loops: CDR1 SGHAT, CDR2 FQNNGV. This CDR3 region has 13 residues. With 4 bases clipped from V and 7 bases from J, the junction kept 4 bases outside the gene matches. CDR3 in DNA: TGTGCCAGCAGCTGGACAGGTCGGCAGCCCCAGCATTTT. Its translation is CASSWTGRQPQHF.

To note about this clone: The sample holds other DNA sequences that translate to the same CDR3. The CDR3 sequence: CSAKGTDTQYF. The CDR3, as DNA: TGCAGTGCCAAAGGGACAGATACGCAGTATTTT. The chain recombines TRBV20-1 with TRBJ2-3; D unclear. Trimming shortened V by 6 bases and J by 3 bases, and 7 bases separated the two germline ends. Germline V gene lookup returns CDR1 DFQATT and CDR2 SNEGSKA (reference sequence). This CDR3 region has 11 residues.

The chain combines TRBV28 with TRBJ2-7, with D perhaps TRBD2 (5 bases). This CDR3 is 13 amino acids long. Germline V lookup: CDR1 MDHEN, CDR2 SYDVKM. V was trimmed by 7 bases and J by 4 bases, leaving 14 bases between them. The CDR3 spells CASIIRGGYEQYF. The CDR3, as DNA: TGTGCCAGCATCATACGGGGTGGTTACGAGCAGTACTTC.

J is TRBJ1-1 and V is TRBV28; 8 nucleotides agree with TRBD1. Germline V CDR1 and CDR2: MDHEN, SYDVKM. CDR3 length: 14 residues. Trimming at V came to 6 bases and at J to 4 bases, leaving 7 bases not matched to a gene. For the CDR3, the DNA is TGTGCCAGCAGGGATGCAGGGGGCTTCACTGAAGCTTTCTTT. It is translated as CASRDAGGFTEAFF.

The chain couples TRBV7-3 to TRBJ1-1, with D unresolved. From germline, CDR1 is SGHTA and CDR2 FQGTGA. The CDR3 is 12 residues long. Trimming cost V 4 bases and J 11 bases, with 14 bases left between them. DNA for the CDR3: TGTGCCAGCAGCTCATCCCCGGTGGAGGCTTTCTTT. Translated, it gives CASSSSPVEAFF.

In regard to this clone: The junction departs from germline at one end; a sequencing error may be responsible. The chain employs TRBV6-1 and TRBJ2-1, with a possible D match to TRBD1 (6 bases). Germline CDR1 MNHNS, CDR2 SASEGT. CDR3 length: 15 amino acids. In nucleotides, the CDR3 is TGTGCCAGCAGTGAAGCTCAGGGGTCCTACACTGAGCAGTTCTTC. Translating gives CASSEAQGSYTEQFF.

The V gene is TRBV29-1, the J gene TRBJ2-7; the match to TRBD1 covers 7 bases. J was trimmed by 3 bases and V by 6 bases; bases with no gene match: 8. This CDR3 region has 13 residues. Germline-derived CDR1 and CDR2 are SQVTM and ANQGSEA. The CDR3 region is CSVTGTAHYEQYF. CDR3 bases: TGCAGCGTCACCGGGACAGCCCACTACGAGCAGTACTTC.

This clone showed up just a few times. The chain has TRBV5-4 and TRBJ1-2; D perhaps matches TRBD1 (6 bases). The germline gives CDR1 SGHNT, CDR2 YYREEE (reference sequence). The CDR3 consists of 15 residues. V lost 4 bases and J lost 3, with 16 bases in between. CDR3 nucleotides: TGTGCCAGCAGCCTTACAGGGTTGAATCACTATGGCTACACCTTC. Its protein is CASSLTGLNHYGYTF.

The J gene is TRBJ2-7, the V gene TRBV7-2; D gene uncertain. V was trimmed by 3 bases and J by 1 base, leaving 10 bases between them. Per germline, CDR1 SGHTA and CDR2 FQGNSA. The CDR3 has 14 residues. CDR3 residues: CASSLIRNSYEQYF. For the CDR3, the DNA is TGTGCCAGCAGCTTGATAAGAAATTCCTACGAGCAGTACTTC.

This chain uses TRBV7-3 with TRBJ2-3, with D perhaps TRBD1 or TRBD2 (6 bases each). Germline V lookup: CDR1 SGHTA, CDR2 FQGTGA. V was clipped by 0 bases and J by 11 bases, with 12 bases between them. The CDR3 is 13 amino acids. CDR3 sequence reads: CASSLTGASEQYF. CDR3 nucleotide sequence: TGTGCCAGCAGCTTAACGGGGGCTAGCGAGCAGTATTTT.

This clone showed up many times. The chain carries TRBV4-3 and TRBJ2-3; D gene ambiguous. This CDR3 spans 15 amino acids. Germline V gene lookup returns CDR1 LGHNA and CDR2 YSLEER. Between the trimmed V and J ends, which lost 1 base and 2 bases, there was a span of 10 bases. The CDR3 DNA follows: TGCGCCAGCAGCCAAGCGCCTTTCCTCACAGATACGCAGTATTTT. It is translated as CASSQAPFLTDTQYF.

The rearrangement uses TRBV28 and TRBJ2-7, with 10 bases lining up with TRBD2. The germline gives CDR1 MDHEN, CDR2 SYDVKM. The CDR3 covers 15 residues. The J segment lost 5 bases and the V segment lost 6 bases, leaving 10 bases of the junction unmatched. The CDR3: CASSRPASGSDEQYF. DNA of the CDR3: TGTGCCAGCAGCAGACCGGCTAGCGGGAGTGACGAGCAGTACTTC.

V and J are TRBV27 and TRBJ2-4; possibly TRBD2 for D (6 bases). Germline V gene data show CDR1 as MNHEY and CDR2 as SMNVEV (reference sequence). V lost 3 bases and J 11 bases, leaving 8 bases between the germline ends. The CDR3 runs 11 residues. The CDR3 DNA reads as TGTGCCAGCAGTTTTTGGGGGGTTCAGTACTTC. It encodes CASSFWGVQYF.

This chain joins TRBV19 and TRBJ2-1; TRBD2 aligns across 12 bases. The CDR3 runs 16 residues. Germline CDR1 reads LNHDA; CDR2 reads SQIVND (reference sequence). After removal of 6 bases from V and 0 bases from J, the junction contained 3 bases not matched to a gene. This CDR3 reads CASSRTSGDSYNEQFF. The CDR3 nucleotides are TGTGCCAGTAGCCGGACTAGCGGGGACTCCTACAATGAGCAGTTCTTC.

This chain links TRBV18 with TRBJ1-2; a possible D gene is TRBD1 (6 bases). The CDR3 loop spans 16 amino acids. Germline CDR1 KGHSH, CDR2 LQKENI. Trimming removed 1 base from V and 7 bases from J, with 19 bases in between. CDR3: CASSPQGTQGFRGYTF. The CDR3 DNA follows: TGTGCCAGCTCACCACAGGGGACACAGGGCTTCCGTGGCTACACCTTC.

The V call is TRBV15, the J call TRBJ1-5; TRBD1 is a possible D gene (6 bases). The CDR3 totals 16 residues. The ends were cut back, 0 bases at V and 0 bases at J, with 9 bases in the middle. Germline loops: CDR1 LNHNV, CDR2 YYDKDF (reference sequence). Here the CDR3 reads CATSRDYRASNQPQHF. CDR3 in DNA: TGTGCCACCAGCAGAGACTACAGGGCTAGCAATCAGCCCCAGCATTTT.

V and J are TRBV7-2 and TRBJ1-2; D gene ambiguous. CDR1 and CDR2 from the germline V gene are SGHTA and FQGNSA. This CDR3 is built from 14 residues. The V gene lost 5 bases and the J gene lost 8 bases, with 18 bases spanning the gap. DNA for the CDR3: TGTGCCAGCAGCCGCGGACGGACTCCGGAGGGCTACACCTTC. This codes for CASSRGRTPEGYTF.

The rearrangement joins TRBV29-1 to TRBJ2-3; 8 bases map to TRBD1. Germline CDR1 reads SQVTM; CDR2 reads ANQGSEA. The CDR3 consists of 13 residues. Trimming removed 6 bases from V and 1 base from J; junction bases left unmatched: 3. CDR3 sequence: CSVTGQGTDTQYF. In nucleotides, the CDR3 is TGCAGCGTGACGGGACAGGGCACAGATACGCAGTATTTT.

In regard to this clone: The DNA is omitted, as the CDR3 cannot be located on it reliably, and the CDR3 follows TCRdb's listing. The V gene is TRBV27, the J gene TRBJ1-5. Germline values: CDR1 MNHEY, CDR2 SMNVEV (reference sequence). A total of 15 residues make up the CDR3, ends included. The CDR3 sequence is CASSSSGGGNQPQHF.

This clone was observed a few times. This chain links TRBV27 with TRBJ2-5; 8 bases match TRBD2. V was clipped by 5 bases and J by 4 bases; unmatched bases: 6. This CDR3 comprises 14 residues. Per germline, CDR1 MNHEY and CDR2 SMNVEV (reference sequence). The DNA for the CDR3 is TGTGCCAGCAGTAGCGGGAGATTTAGAGAGACCCAGTACTTC. Its translation is CASSSGRFRETQYF.

This chain's CDR3 is CASSYPGEGIYGYTF. CDR3 sequence (DNA): TGTGCCAGCAGTTACCCGGGGGAGGGTATCTATGGCTACACCTTC. The chain combines TRBV6-5 with TRBJ1-2, with a tentative D call TRBD1 (5 bases). Trimming left V 2 bases short and J 4 bases short, with 14 bases between. CDR1 is MNHEY and CDR2 is SVGAGI in the germline V gene. The CDR3 totals 15 residues.

The chain carries TRBV7-8 and TRBJ2-2, with D unresolved. Trimming pared 1 base from V and 6 bases from J, leaving 12 bases between. Germline lookup yields CDR1 SGHVS and CDR2 FQNEAQ. The CDR3 covers 15 residues. The CDR3 coding sequence is TGTGCCAGCAGCTTAGTTTCCCACGGAGCCGGGGAGCTGTTTTTT. Protein sequence: CASSLVSHGAGELFF.

The V call is TRBV5-1, the J call TRBJ2-7, with TRBD1 matching 8 bases. The junction had 16 bases not matched to a gene; V was cut back by 0 bases and J by 2 bases. The CDR3 is 19 residues long. Germline loops: CDR1 SGHRS, CDR2 YFSETQ. CDR3 in amino acids: CASSLATGGQVRTAYEQYF. In DNA form, the CDR3 reads TGCGCCAGCAGCTTGGCAACAGGGGGACAGGTTAGGACCGCCTACGAGCAGTACTTC.